Below are 18 T cell receptor beta chains sequenced from a single sample in a study of T cells after yellow fever vaccination. Using its own MiXCR run on the 5' RACE reads, TCRdb lists one record per CDR3 protein. Found here are around 590,000 distinct CDR3 sequences, about 12% of them singletons; the top ten hold under 15%. The specimen comprised PBMCs, sampled on the day of the yellow fever booster vaccination. Receptor source: a man aged 30-40 years who received the YFV17D yellow fever vaccine.

This clonotype has just a few counts. The chain uses TRBV20-1 and TRBJ2-2, with 9 bases aligning to TRBD2. This CDR3 is built from 15 residues. Germline values: CDR1 DFQATT, CDR2 SNEGSKA (reference sequence). V was clipped by 2 bases and J by 3 bases; unmatched bases: 4. In nucleotides, the CDR3 is TGCAGTGCTAGAATAGCGGGAGTTCACACCGGGGAGCTGTTTTTT. Protein sequence: CSARIAGVHTGELFF.

The CDR3 region is CASSPPGLAGRADTQYF. DNA of the CDR3: TGCGCCAGCAGCCCGCCGGGGCTAGCGGGGAGAGCGGATACGCAGTATTTT. The V gene is TRBV5-1, the J gene TRBJ2-3, with TRBD2 matching 9 bases. The J segment lost 6 bases and the V segment lost 4 bases, leaving 15 bases of the junction unmatched. The CDR3 is 17 residues long. Germline CDR1 reads SGHRS; CDR2 reads YFSETQ.

The V gene is TRBV7-6, the J gene TRBJ2-3; 9 bases are a match to TRBD2. The ends lost 5 bases at V and 3 bases at J; junction bases unmatched: 6. CDR1 is SGHVS and CDR2 is FNYEAQ in the germline V gene. This CDR3 spans 15 amino acids. The CDR3 DNA is TGTGCCAGCAGCCCTTTTAGCGGGAGAACAGATACGCAGTATTTT. Translation gives CASSPFSGRTDTQYF.

Only a few counts were recorded for this clonotype. The chain employs TRBV20-1 and TRBJ2-7, with a possible D match to TRBD2 (6 bases). Deletions cut 3 bases from V and 3 bases from J, with 15 bases between. Per the germline V gene, CDR1 is DFQATT and CDR2 is SNEGSKA (reference sequence). The CDR3 consists of 14 residues. CDR3 bases: TGCAGTGCTAGTCGGGCGGGGACCGTCTACGAGCAGTACTTC. Translated: CSASRAGTVYEQYF.

This clonotype was observed a handful of times. This chain uses TRBV20-1 with TRBJ2-5; D gene uncertain. The CDR3 length is 13 residues. Trimming shortened V by 2 bases and J by 5 bases, and 12 bases separated the two germline ends. CDR1 is DFQATT, CDR2 SNEGSKA, per germline (reference sequence). This CDR3 is CSARSNSRETQYF. The CDR3 region has the DNA TGCAGTGCTAGAAGCAACAGTCGGGAGACCCAGTACTTC.

This clonotype was found a few times. The V call is TRBV12-3 or TRBV12-4, the J call TRBJ1-6; tentatively, D is TRBD1 (5 bases). The CDR3 is 13 residues long. V lost 7 bases and J lost 9, with 13 bases in between. CDR3 in amino acids: CASTPEQGSPLHF. CDR3 nucleotide sequence: TGTGCCAGCACCCCGGAGCAGGGTTCACCCCTCCACTTT.

This clonotype was detected many times. The rearrangement links TRBV27 to TRBJ2-1; TRBD1 is a possible D gene (5 bases). With 5 bases removed from V and 4 bases from J, the gap between germline ends came to 12 bases. The CDR3 totals 14 residues. CDR1 and CDR2 from the germline V gene are MNHEY and SMNVEV (reference sequence). CDR3 sequence (DNA): TGTGCCAGCAGTCCCAATACAGGTTACAATGAGCAGTTCTTC. It encodes CASSPNTGYNEQFF.

The chain has TRBV29-1 and TRBJ2-3; D ambiguous. The length of the CDR3 is 14 residues. Germline CDR1 is SQVTM and CDR2 is ANQGSEA. Trimming shortened V by 1 base and J by 0 bases, and 8 bases separated the two germline ends. CDR3: CSVEVQLSTDTQYF. Here the CDR3 DNA reads TGCAGCGTTGAAGTACAGCTTAGCACAGATACGCAGTATTTT.

This clonotype was recorded many times. For the CDR3, the DNA is TGCGCCAGCAGCCAGGGACCTAATGAGCAGTTCTTC. Amino acid sequence: CASSQGPNEQFF. The chain links TRBV5-1 to TRBJ2-1, with D perhaps being TRBD1 or TRBD2 (5 bases each). Germline assignment: CDR1 SGHRS and CDR2 YFSETQ. With 4 bases removed from V and 7 bases from J, the gap between germline ends came to 9 bases. CDR3 length: 12 residues.

This clonotype showed up just a few times. The chain has TRBV11-1 and TRBJ2-5, with D hard to call. Per the germline V gene, CDR1 is SGHAT and CDR2 is FQDESV (reference sequence). This CDR3 spans 19 amino acids. V lost 3 bases and J lost 0, with 23 bases in between. CDR3 amino acids: CASSFPSLPSTEYQETQYF. CDR3 sequence (DNA): TGTGCCAGCAGCTTCCCTTCGCTCCCAAGTACCGAGTACCAAGAGACCCAGTACTTC.

There are a few counts of this clonotype. The chain recombines TRBV5-1 with TRBJ2-1; 7 bases match TRBD2. Germline V CDR1 and CDR2: SGHRS, YFSETQ. With V trimmed by 3 bases and J by 0 bases, 15 bases remained unmatched. The CDR3 is 19 amino acids. CDR3 sequence: CASSSALAGVQSSYNEQFF. The CDR3 coding sequence is TGCGCCAGCAGCTCGGCCCTGGCGGGAGTTCAGAGCTCCTACAATGAGCAGTTCTTC.

The chain recombines TRBV15 with TRBJ1-4; no clear D gene. V was cut by 0 bases and J by 6 bases, with 5 bases left in between. This CDR3 contains 13 residues. Germline V gene lookup returns CDR1 LNHNV and CDR2 YYDKDF (reference sequence). The CDR3 is CATSREEDEKLFF. The CDR3, as DNA: TGTGCCACCAGCAGAGAGGAAGATGAAAAACTGTTTTTT.

The V and J genes are TRBV15 and TRBJ1-5; D gene ambiguous. The ends were cut back, 2 bases at V and 0 bases at J, with 5 bases in the middle. Germline CDR1 reads LNHNV; CDR2 reads YYDKDF (reference sequence). CDR3 length: 14 amino acids. The CDR3 region is CATSRPSSNQPQHF. The CDR3 DNA sequence: TGTGCCACCAGCAGACCTTCTAGCAATCAGCCCCAGCATTTT.

CDR3 DNA sequence: TGCAGTGCTAGAGATGCAGGGAATGGGAGTAATTCACCCCTCCACTTT. It specifies CSARDAGNGSNSPLHF. V and J are TRBV20-1 and TRBJ1-6, with a weak D call TRBD1 (5 bases). The CDR3 loop spans 16 amino acids. V shed 0 bases and J shed 6 bases, with 15 bases lying between them. Germline V gives CDR1 DFQATT, CDR2 SNEGSKA (reference sequence).

The chain joins TRBV4-3 to TRBJ2-7; unclear D gene. This CDR3 comprises 13 residues. Germline V CDR1 and CDR2: LGHNA, YSLEER. V gave up 0 bases and J gave up 5 bases, with 8 bases separating them. The CDR3: CASSQEAADEQYF. As DNA, the CDR3 is TGCGCCAGCAGCCAAGAGGCGGCCGACGAGCAGTACTTC.

The chain recombines TRBV4-1 with TRBJ2-1; TRBD2 matches at 9 bases. After removal of 4 bases from V and 4 bases from J, the junction contained 8 bases not matched to a gene. This CDR3 region has 16 residues. Germline loops: CDR1 MGHRA, CDR2 YSYEKL. The CDR3 DNA sequence: TGCGCCAGCAGCCCAGGGTGGACTAGCGCTTACAATGAGCAGTTCTTC. Its translation: CASSPGWTSAYNEQFF.

In its sample, this clonotype was seen a few times. The chain joins TRBV7-2 to TRBJ1-1; 7 positions agree with TRBD1. The CDR3 is 15 amino acids. Unmatched junction bases numbered 7, after V lost 5 bases and J lost 1 base. Germline V lookup: CDR1 SGHTA, CDR2 FQGNSA. This CDR3 is CASSDTRGGNTEAFF. The DNA of the CDR3 is TGTGCCAGCAGCGACACCAGGGGGGGGAACACTGAAGCTTTCTTT.

This clonotype has a handful of counts. This chain uses TRBV10-3 with TRBJ2-7, with TRBD2 identical over 10 bases. V trimming: 5 bases; J trimming: 4 bases; junction bases outside the gene matches: 5. CDR3 length: 14 amino acids. Germline V CDR1 and CDR2: ENHRY, SYGVKD. Here the CDR3 reads CAISSGTSEYEQYF. CDR3 DNA: TGTGCCATCAGTTCCGGGACTAGCGAATACGAGCAGTACTTC.